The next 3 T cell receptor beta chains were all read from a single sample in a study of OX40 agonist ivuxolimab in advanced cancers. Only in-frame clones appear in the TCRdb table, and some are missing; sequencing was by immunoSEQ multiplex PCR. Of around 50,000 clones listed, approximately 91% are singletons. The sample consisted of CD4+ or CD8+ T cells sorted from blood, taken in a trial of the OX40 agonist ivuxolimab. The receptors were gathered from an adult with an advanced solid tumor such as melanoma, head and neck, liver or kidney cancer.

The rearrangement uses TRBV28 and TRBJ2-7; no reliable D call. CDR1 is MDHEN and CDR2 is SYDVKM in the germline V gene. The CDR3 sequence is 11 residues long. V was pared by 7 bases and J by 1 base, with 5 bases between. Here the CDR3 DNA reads TGTGCCAGCACCCAGTCCTACGAGCAGTACTTC. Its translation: CASTQSYEQYF.

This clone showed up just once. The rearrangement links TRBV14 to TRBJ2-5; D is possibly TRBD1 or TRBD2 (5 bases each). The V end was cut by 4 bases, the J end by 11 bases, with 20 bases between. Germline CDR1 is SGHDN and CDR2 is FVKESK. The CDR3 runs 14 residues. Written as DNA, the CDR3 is TGTGCCAGCAGCCCCGGGACCGCGGTCTTTCGGCAGTACTTC. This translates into CASSPGTAVFRQYF.

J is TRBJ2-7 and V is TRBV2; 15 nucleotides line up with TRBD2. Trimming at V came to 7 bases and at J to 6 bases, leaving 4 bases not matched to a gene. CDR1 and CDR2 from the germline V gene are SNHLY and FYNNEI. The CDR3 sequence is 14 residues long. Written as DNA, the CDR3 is TGTGCCAGCAAGGAGGGACTAGCGGGAGGCGAGCAGTACTTC. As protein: CASKEGLAGGEQYF.